The 10 T cell receptor beta chains given below trace back to one sample, sequenced in a study of patients and donors after allogeneic stem cell transplantation. TCRdb ran MiXCR on the RT-PCR reads and lists one entry per CDR3 protein. In the table there are roughly 200,000 distinct CDR3 sequences, 41% of which are singletons. Material: blood, either unsorted or a sorted T cell fraction (not recorded which). The receptors here all came from a human donor who was either an allogeneic HSCT recipient or a stem cell or donor lymphocyte infusion donor (not recorded which). It is not recorded whose cells these are; they may come from a transplant donor.

J is TRBJ2-5 and V is TRBV9, with 8 nucleotides matching TRBD2. This CDR3 region has 16 residues. V was pared by 3 bases and J by 2 bases, with 9 bases of the junction left unmatched. CDR1 is SGDLS and CDR2 is YYNGEE in the germline V gene. CDR3 in amino acids: CASSAIAAGAQETQYF. CDR3 DNA sequence: TGTGCCAGCAGCGCCATAGCAGCGGGAGCTCAAGAGACCCAGTACTTC.

The gene calls are TRBV7-8 and TRBJ1-3; 9 bases map to TRBD1. CDR1 is SGHVS, CDR2 FQNEAQ, per germline. The junction had 6 bases not matched to a gene; V was cut back by 1 base and J by 2 bases. The length of the CDR3 is 17 residues. CDR3 bases: TGTGCCAGCAGCTTAGAGACAGGGGGTTCGGCTGGAAACACCATATATTTT. It yields the protein CASSLETGGSAGNTIYF.

This clonotype was recorded a few times. The chain combines TRBV20-1 with TRBJ1-5; D gene unclear. The CDR3 contains 15 residues. From germline, CDR1 is DFQATT and CDR2 SNEGSKA (reference sequence). Trimming pared 0 bases from V and 0 bases from J, leaving 9 bases between. The CDR3 DNA reads as TGCAGTGCTAGAGAACTAGGGTATAGCAATCAGCCCCAGCATTTT. It codes for CSARELGYSNQPQHF.

This clonotype was counted between two and nine times. This chain links TRBV12-5 with TRBJ1-2; a possible D gene is TRBD1 (6 bases). Germline V gives CDR1 LGHNT, CDR2 FRNRAP. This CDR3 has 14 residues. Deletions cut 1 base from V and 9 bases from J, with 15 bases between. CDR3 sequence: CASGLARDNRSYTF. CDR3 in DNA: TGTGCTAGTGGTTTGGCCCGGGACAACAGGAGCTACACCTTC.

The V and J genes are TRBV2 and TRBJ2-5; tentative D call: TRBD1 (5 bases). Germline loops: CDR1 SNHLY, CDR2 FYNNEI. The CDR3 is 12 residues long. V was pared by 4 bases and J by 4 bases, with 7 bases between. CDR3 residues: CASSVRAETQYF. Here the CDR3 DNA reads TGTGCCAGCAGTGTCAGGGCAGAGACCCAGTACTTC.

This clonotype has more than one count but fewer than ten. This chain joins TRBV13 and TRBJ1-6; 9 nucleotides line up with TRBD1. The CDR3 consists of 14 residues. Germline CDR1 PRHDT, CDR2 FYEKMQ (reference sequence). V lost 5 bases and J lost 7; bases outside the gene matches: 3. The CDR3 spells CASSEDRGNSPLHF. The DNA of the CDR3 is TGTGCCAGCAGCGAGGACAGGGGCAATTCACCCCTCCACTTT.

This chain connects TRBV12-3 or TRBV12-4 to TRBJ1-5; a weak D match, TRBD1 (6 bases). The V and J ends lost 5 bases and 0 bases respectively, with 23 bases between them. The CDR3 is 19 amino acids. CDR3 in DNA: TGTGCCAGCAGTCCCCACCTCGAACAGGGACGCGATAGCAATCAGCCCCAGCATTTT. It yields the protein CASSPHLEQGRDSNQPQHF.

The J gene is TRBJ2-1, the V gene TRBV9; TRBD2 agrees at 11 bases. The CDR3 has 16 residues. Per germline, CDR1 SGDLS and CDR2 YYNGEE. The J segment lost 6 bases and the V segment lost 3 bases, leaving 8 bases of the junction unmatched. CDR3 in amino acids: CASSARLAGSRNEQFF. DNA of the CDR3: TGTGCCAGCAGCGCCAGACTAGCGGGAAGTCGCAATGAGCAGTTCTTC.

The chain joins TRBV7-3 to TRBJ1-5; D perhaps matches TRBD1 (6 bases). V was cut by 4 bases and J by 1 base, with 20 bases left in between. Germline V gene sequence: CDR1 SGHTA, CDR2 FQGTGA. The CDR3 contains 18 residues. The CDR3 region is CASSSRETGRKSNQPQHF. Written as DNA, the CDR3 is TGTGCCAGCAGCTCGAGAGAAACAGGGCGGAAGAGCAATCAGCCCCAGCATTTT.

This chain uses TRBV6-5 with TRBJ1-2, with D maybe TRBD1 (5 bases). Trimming cost V 10 bases and J 2 bases, with 23 bases left between them. CDR3 length equals 16 residues. CDR1 and CDR2 (germline): MNHEY, SVGAGI. The CDR3: CATSGPRGTLNYGYTF. CDR3 in DNA: TGTGCCACATCAGGCCCAAGGGGAACCCTCAACTATGGCTACACCTTC.